This section outlines one T cell receptor beta chain sequence together with its context. As yet, its antigen is unknown. For each subset, genomic DNA was distributed in equal portions over several immunoSEQ plates. TCRdb keeps only in-frame clones here, not all; method: immunoSEQ multiplex PCR. Among 2 million to 2.5 million clones listed, less than 95% were seen once. The entry originates in a study of shared clonotypes between healthy human individuals. Points from the study as a whole: The naive CD4 repertoires of several donors were compared, and approximately 4.5% of clonotypes were shared. For sorted subsets, rarefaction showed incomplete sequencing despite large depth.

The CDR3 spans 15 residues. The J segment lost 7 bases and the V segment lost 0 bases, leaving 7 bases of the junction unmatched. CDR1 SGHRS and CDR2 YFSETQ come from the germline V gene. Splitting the CD4+ cells yielded a CD45RA+ naive subset and a CD45RA-negative memory subset. The sequence was collected from a man aged 18 to 29 in good health. Some clones in this sample may be carry-over from other donors' samples. The chain carries TRBV5-1 and TRBJ2-3; 8 nucleotides agree with TRBD2. The specimen was naive CD4+ T cells from PBMCs. The subset was: CD45RA+ positively selected. The CDR3 coding sequence is TGCGCCAGCAGCTTGGGCGACAGCGGGAGAAATACGCAGTATTTT. It is translated as CASSLGDSGRNTQYF.